This T cell receptor beta chain was profiled in a study of blood T cell repertoires in COVID-19 (dated by TCRdb to the early 2020s). Regarding the research as a whole: Collaborator samples came from the United States, Italy and Spain and covered acute and convalescent phases of COVID-19. Where available, HLA class I and class II types were taken from metadata supplied by the sample provider and were not determined by assay-based typing. The samples were drawn from the first 160 participants of the ongoing ImmuneRACE study and from 1,254 subjects provided by 6 global collaborators. The prospective study material was composed of cDNA or gDNA derived from T cells, B-cell-depleted T cells, or PBMCs. A freely available public database, intended as a resource for researchers studying the immune response to SARS-CoV-2, is where the repertoires were released. The sample metadata nearly always contained a de-identified subject ID, COVID-19 status, age in years and sex. Deeply sampled blood TCRbeta repertoires from subjects exposed to, actively infected with, or recovered from COVID-19 were included in the dataset.

Each collaborating institution followed its own protocols to collect whole blood in K2EDTA tubes. For TCRbeta analysis, collaborators shipped samples as frozen whole blood, isolated PBMCs, or DNA extracted from either of those sample types. With regard to this clone: It has no known antigen specificity. No much larger clonotype is one base removed from it; base qualities were not supplied.

The immunoSEQ Assay, a bias-controlled multiplex PCR, was used to amplify TCRbeta CDR3 regions from genomic DNA. The authors' analysis ran thus. The number of nucleated cells in each sample was estimated by amplification of reference gene primers within the assay. To quantify the absolute abundance of each unique TCRbeta CDR3 rearrangement, sequence reads were collapsed and filtered. For each sample, productive Simpson clonality was calculated by taking the square root of Simpson's diversity index across productive rearrangements. Drawn from immuneACCESS, this table holds only the in-frame rearrangements with V and J called that TCRdb kept. Clones are partly lost; checked studies trace under half to an unresolved V gene and leave the rest unexplained. D and trimming were read from the DNA, whereas the V and J calls and clone size are those reported in that table. This sample has roughly 38,000 clones in its table, and about 90% of those were observed once. The ten largest clonotypes hold 20% to 25% of the sample.

What the work shows at the level of the full study, not this receptor alone: Clinical and demographic metadata were provided uncurated, with the amount varying by source and participant.

In the germline V gene, CDR1 corresponds to SQVTM and CDR2 to ANQGSEA. The CDR3, cysteine through phenylalanine, is 11 amino acids long. CDR3 DNA is the only sequence kept; it has 33 bases, read in frame from the first base. The junction shows trimming of 2 bases on V and 5 bases on J, plus 5 bases between the germline ends. The clonotype was recovered from a man aged 60 to 75 with active or convalescent COVID-19. The sequenced material came from peripheral blood. Here the chain combines TRBV29-1 and TRBJ2-3; the D gene lacks a confident call. The DNA sequence is given as TGCAGCGTTGAACCGGGAGATACGCAGTATTTT. It specifies CSVEPGDTQYF.